Sequencing of this TCR beta chain was carried out in a study of vaccination and CD4 T cells after COVID-19. The Oncomine TCR Beta short-read assay was what sequenced the DNA obtained from cultured CD4+ T cells. TCRdb passed the PCR reads through MiXCR, listing each CDR3 protein once. The profile covers 17,000 or so distinct CDR3 sequences, with less than 50% appearing a single time and 12% taken by the ten largest. This clonotype came up a few times. The antigen is undetermined. Treatment described: approximately 11-day PBMC culture with coronavirus spike peptide pools or control peptides (ViraFEST assay). Germline loops: CDR1 DFQATT, CDR2 SNEGSKA (reference sequence). The CDR3 is 16 residues long. V was cut by 0 bases and J by 4 bases, with 16 bases left in between. Study findings and constraints: Investigators enrolled relatively few convalescent patients and included no early post-infection timepoints.

This clonotype was obtained from a human donor who had recovered from COVID-19. The gene calls are TRBV20-1 and TRBJ2-1, with D maybe TRBD2 (6 bases). The specimen was CD4+ T cells from blood, cultured in vitro. CDR3 coding DNA: TGCAGTGCTAGAGATCTGTTGCAGGGAGGATACAATGAGCAGTTCTTC. It translates to CSARDLLQGGYNEQFF.